These 22 T cell receptor beta chains originate from one sample sequenced in a study of blood T cell repertoires in COVID-19. Clones were sequenced by immunoSEQ multiplex PCR, and TCRdb holds only the in-frame ones, with some missing. The sample yields under 350,000 clones, 65% to 90% seen once. The specimen was PBMCs or T cells enriched from blood (not recorded which). All receptors come from a woman aged 40 to 50 with acute COVID-19.

This chain connects TRBV5-5 to TRBJ2-3; 10 bases map to TRBD2. CDR1 and CDR2 from the germline V gene are SGHKS and YYEKEE (reference sequence). Germline trimming cut 0 bases from V and 0 bases from J; bases unmatched to any gene: 1. The CDR3 is made up of 16 amino acids. Here the CDR3 DNA reads TGTGCCAGCAGCTTGGTACTAGCGGGGAGCACAGATACGCAGTATTTT. Protein sequence: CASSLVLAGSTDTQYF.

The chain recombines TRBV6-6 with TRBJ2-5; 8 nucleotides agree with TRBD2. The J segment lost 7 bases and the V segment lost 6 bases, leaving 7 bases of the junction unmatched. CDR1 MNHNY and CDR2 SVGAGI come from the germline V gene (reference sequence). The CDR3 spans 13 residues. The CDR3 loop is CASSRGGAGTQYF. The CDR3 DNA follows: TGTGCCAGCAGCCGGGGGGGCGCGGGGACCCAGTACTTC.

The chain links TRBV27 to TRBJ1-4; TRBD1 aligns across 9 bases. The CDR3 has 15 residues. V shed 5 bases, J shed 11 bases, and the junction held 12 bases outside the gene matches. In germline, CDR1 is MNHEY, CDR2 SMNVEV (reference sequence). CDR3 coding DNA: TGTGCCAGCAGTACCTCGGGACAGGGTTTAGGGAAACTGTTTTTT. Its translation: CASSTSGQGLGKLFF.

The chain joins TRBV7-2 to TRBJ2-7; 10 nucleotides align to TRBD2. J gave up 4 bases and V 4 bases, and 4 bases lay outside the gene matches. CDR1 SGHTA and CDR2 FQGNSA come from the germline V gene. The CDR3 spans 14 residues. DNA for the CDR3: TGTGCCAGCAGCTCCTCTAGCGGGAGATACGAGCAGTACTTC. Translated: CASSSSSGRYEQYF.

The chain has TRBV7-9 and TRBJ1-1, with 7 bases aligning to TRBD1. The CDR3 loop spans 15 amino acids. The V and J ends lost 5 bases and 1 base, in that order; junction bases with no gene match: 7. The V gene's germline CDR1 is SEHNR and CDR2 FQNEAQ (reference sequence). The CDR3 sequence: CASSVWTGANTEAFF. The CDR3, as DNA: TGTGCCAGCAGCGTCTGGACAGGTGCGAACACTGAAGCTTTCTTT.

The chain recombines TRBV5-1 with TRBJ1-3, with 7 bases that match TRBD1. Germline V gene sequence: CDR1 SGHRS, CDR2 YFSETQ. With 2 bases clipped from V and 0 bases from J, the junction kept 8 bases outside the gene matches. The CDR3 loop spans 17 amino acids. CDR3: CASSLKDRKSSGNTIYF. The CDR3 DNA reads TGCGCCAGCAGCTTAAAGGACAGGAAAAGCTCTGGAAACACCATATATTTT.

CDR3 in amino acids: CASSLQGAHEQYF. DNA for the CDR3: TGTGCCAGCAGTTTACAGGGGGCGCACGAGCAGTACTTC. The chain has TRBV28 and TRBJ2-7; TRBD1 agrees at 8 bases. The germline V gene encodes CDR1 MDHEN and CDR2 SYDVKM. This CDR3 is 13 amino acids long. Trimming removed 2 bases from V and 5 bases from J; junction bases left unmatched: 2.

The gene calls are TRBV11-3 and TRBJ2-7, with TRBD1 as a possible D gene (5 bases). The V and J ends lost 1 base and 4 bases respectively, with 11 bases between them. CDR1 is SGHNT, CDR2 YENEEA, per germline. This CDR3 has 14 residues. CDR3 loop: CASSLGAGNYEQYF. As DNA, the CDR3 is TGTGCCAGCAGCTTAGGGGCAGGGAATTACGAGCAGTACTTC.

V gene TRBV5-6 combines with J gene TRBJ1-2; a possible D gene is TRBD1 (5 bases). This CDR3 region has 14 residues. Looked up from germline, CDR1 is SGHDT and CDR2 is YYEEEE. V was clipped by 4 bases and J by 8 bases, with 18 bases between them. The CDR3 protein is CASSHRTGIGGYTF. The CDR3 DNA reads as TGTGCCAGCAGCCACAGGACCGGCATAGGCGGCTACACCTTC. The full variable domain, with the rest looked up from reference TRBV5-6 and TRBJ1-2, is DAGVTQSPTHLIKTRGQQVTLRCSPKSGHDTVSWYQQALGQGPQFIFQYYEEEERQRGNFPDRFSGHQFPNYSSELNVNALLLGDSALYLCASSHRTGIGGYTFGSGTRLTVV.

This clone appeared once. The rearrangement joins TRBV12-3 or TRBV12-4 to TRBJ2-2; D remains unclear. V lost 6 bases and J 3 bases, leaving 8 bases between the germline ends. There are 13 residues in the CDR3. The CDR3 DNA sequence: TGTGCCAGCAGGGCGGATCACACCGGGGAGCTGTTTTTT. Its protein is CASRADHTGELFF.

Remarks on this clone: The junction departs from germline at one end; a sequencing error may be responsible. The V call is TRBV7-2, the J call TRBJ2-1, with TRBD2 as a possible D gene (6 bases). Germline V gives CDR1 SGHTA, CDR2 FQGNSA. This CDR3 spans 15 amino acids. Here the CDR3 reads CASTLPGGIGYEQFF. The CDR3 bases are TGTGCCAGCACCTTACCGGGCGGGATCGGATATGAGCAGTTCTTC.

This chain links TRBV28 with TRBJ1-4; D possibly corresponds to TRBD1 (6 bases). The CDR3 is made up of 20 amino acids. Trimming cost V 4 bases and J 8 bases, with 32 bases left between them. The germline V gene encodes CDR1 MDHEN and CDR2 SYDVKM. The CDR3 loop reads CASSSSGVSIWDQGEEKLFF. The CDR3, as DNA: TGTGCCAGCAGTTCCTCAGGGGTATCGATTTGGGACCAAGGCGAGGAAAAACTGTTTTTT.

The count of this clone is one. The CDR3 nucleotides read TGCAGCGTCTCAACAGGGGGCGGTAACTATGGCTACACCTTC. Translation gives CSVSTGGGNYGYTF. This chain connects TRBV29-1 to TRBJ1-2; 9 positions agree with TRBD1. In germline, CDR1 is SQVTM, CDR2 ANQGSEA. J gave up 1 base and V 6 bases, and 6 bases lay outside the gene matches. The CDR3 is 14 residues long.

This clone was seen just once. The chain recombines TRBV3-1 (or the pseudogene TRBV3-2) with TRBJ2-1; 8 bases are shared with TRBD2. Germline trimming cut 3 bases from V and 6 bases from J; bases unmatched to any gene: 4. This CDR3 region has 14 residues. Germline V lookup: CDR1 LGHDT, CDR2 YNNKEL (reference sequence). The CDR3 here is CASSQYGGGNEQFF. The CDR3 bases are TGTGCCAGCAGCCAGTACGGGGGGGGCAATGAGCAGTTCTTC.

This chain joins TRBV5-5 and TRBJ2-1; D remains unclear. Trimming pared 1 base from V and 0 bases from J, leaving 5 bases between. The germline V gene encodes CDR1 SGHKS and CDR2 YYEKEE (reference sequence). The CDR3 runs to 14 residues. CDR3 protein: CASSLPSSYNEQFF. CDR3 coding DNA: TGTGCCAGCAGCTTGCCGTCCTCCTACAATGAGCAGTTCTTC.

This chain joins TRBV28 and TRBJ2-2; 12 nucleotides line up with TRBD1. This CDR3 has 19 amino acids. The germline CDR1 and CDR2 sequences are MDHEN and SYDVKM. The trim removed 5 bases at V and 0 bases at J, leaving 10 bases unmatched. The CDR3 bases are TGTGCCAGCAGTCTCACCTCCCGGGACAGGGGGCCGAACACCGGGGAGCTGTTTTTT. Its translation: CASSLTSRDRGPNTGELFF. The variable domain in full, completed from reference TRBV28 and TRBJ2-2, reads DVKVTQSSRYLVKRTGEKVFLECVQDMDHENMFWYRQDPGLGLRLIYFSYDVKMKEKGDIPEGYSVSREKKERFSLILESASTNQTSMYLCASSLTSRDRGPNTGELFFGEGSRLTVL.

The chain is built from TRBV19 and TRBJ2-1, with TRBD2 as a possible D gene (5 bases). The CDR3 is 13 residues long. The V gene lost 4 bases and the J gene lost 8 bases, with 12 bases spanning the gap. In germline, CDR1 is LNHDA, CDR2 SQIVND (reference sequence). Here the CDR3 reads CASSTLARHEQFF. The CDR3 bases are TGTGCCAGTAGTACCCTAGCACGGCATGAGCAGTTCTTC.

This chain connects TRBV18 to TRBJ1-4; D may be TRBD1 (5 bases). The CDR3 has 18 residues. The germline CDR1 and CDR2 sequences are KGHSH and LQKENI. Between the trimmed V and J ends, which lost 8 bases and 0 bases, there was a span of 22 bases. CDR3 coding DNA: TGTGCCAGCGCGGAGGGCCCGGGGGGAATTGCAACTAATGAAAAACTGTTTTTT. Translated, it gives CASAEGPGGIATNEKLFF.

This rearrangement joins TRBV27 to TRBJ2-5; 9 positions match TRBD2. Germline loops: CDR1 MNHEY, CDR2 SMNVEV (reference sequence). CDR3 length equals 14 residues. The V segment lost 6 bases and the J segment 5 bases; nucleotides outside the gene matches: 7. DNA for the CDR3: TGTGCCAGCAGCGGCGGGGGGGCAGGGGAGACCCAGTACTTC. This codes for CASSGGGAGETQYF.

This clone appeared once. The chain employs TRBV6-6 and TRBJ1-3; maybe TRBD1 (5 bases). This CDR3 is 16 amino acids long. Between the trimmed V and J ends, which lost 5 bases and 2 bases, there was a span of 16 bases. CDR1 is MNHNY, CDR2 SVGAGI, per germline (reference sequence). CDR3 loop: CASSTPTVYPGNTIYF. The CDR3 bases are TGTGCCAGCAGTACCCCGACAGTATATCCTGGAAACACCATATATTTT.

The chain carries TRBV27 and TRBJ1-5; D is possibly TRBD1 (5 bases). CDR1 MNHEY and CDR2 SMNVEV come from the germline V gene (reference sequence). Between the trimmed V and J ends, which lost 2 bases and 4 bases, there was a span of 9 bases. The CDR3 has 14 residues. The CDR3 region is CASSLGAENQPQHF. CDR3 sequence (DNA): TGTGCCAGCAGTTTAGGGGCAGAAAATCAGCCCCAGCATTTT.

V usage is TRBV7-6 and J usage is TRBJ1-4; possible D gene TRBD1, 5 bases. The CDR3 sequence is 16 residues long. CDR1 and CDR2 (germline): SGHVS, FNYEAQ. Trimming pared 5 bases from V and 8 bases from J, leaving 21 bases between. CDR3: CASSLTRVGDGEKLFF. Written as DNA, the CDR3 is TGTGCCAGCAGCCTCACACGGGTAGGGGATGGCGAAAAACTGTTTTTT.